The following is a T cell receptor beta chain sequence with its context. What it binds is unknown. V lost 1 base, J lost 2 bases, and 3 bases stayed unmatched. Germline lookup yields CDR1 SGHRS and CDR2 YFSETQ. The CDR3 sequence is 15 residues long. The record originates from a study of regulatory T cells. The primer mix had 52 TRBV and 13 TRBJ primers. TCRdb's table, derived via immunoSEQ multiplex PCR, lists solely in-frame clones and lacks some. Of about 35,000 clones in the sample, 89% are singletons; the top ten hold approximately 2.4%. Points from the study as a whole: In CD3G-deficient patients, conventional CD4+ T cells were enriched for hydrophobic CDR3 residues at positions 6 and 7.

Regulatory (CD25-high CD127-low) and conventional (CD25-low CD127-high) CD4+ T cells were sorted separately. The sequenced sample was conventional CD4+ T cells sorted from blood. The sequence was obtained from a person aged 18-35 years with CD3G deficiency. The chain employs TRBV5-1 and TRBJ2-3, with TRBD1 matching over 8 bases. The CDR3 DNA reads TGCGCCAGCAGCTTGCGACAGGGGACCACAGATACGCAGTATTTT. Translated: CASSLRQGTTDTQYF.